This entry concerns a single T cell receptor beta chain. As processed by the authors: Nucleated cell counts were estimated from reference gene primer amplification. Libraries were prepared by immunoSEQ multiplex PCR; TCRdb keeps only in-frame clonotypes and omits some of them. V, J and clone size derive from that table, while D and trimming were established from the DNA sequence. The sample gives about 160,000 clones, approximately 80% of which show up once; under 2.5% is in the top ten. These data originate in a study of blood T cell repertoires in COVID-19. Whole-study context: PBMCs, B-cell-depleted T cells, or T cells were the source of the cDNA or gDNA that made up the material.

Germline-derived CDR1 and CDR2 are SGHNT and YENEEA. This CDR3 is 14 amino acids long. Trimming removed 0 bases at V and 8 bases at J, with 11 bases between. The sequencing sample was made of peripheral blood. The V call is TRBV11-3, the J call TRBJ2-1; possibly TRBD2 for D (6 bases). The receptor was derived from a man between 65 and 85 years old with acute or convalescent COVID-19. CDR3 residues: CASSLDTGSDEQFF. As DNA, the CDR3 is TGTGCCAGCAGCTTAGATACCGGGAGCGATGAGCAGTTCTTC.